Each of the 27 T cell receptor beta chains below was sequenced from the same sample in a study of control samples from healthy donors and cancer patients. Measured with immunoSEQ multiplex PCR; TCRdb has only the in-frame clones, and not every one. The table shows just over 80,000 clones, with over 90% occurring only once. The sample comprised blood. These receptor sequences come from a woman in her late teens or twenties in good health.

The chain couples TRBV6-1 to TRBJ1-1, with 8 bases that match TRBD1. Germline V gene data show CDR1 as MNHNS and CDR2 as SASEGT. The junction had 6 bases not matched to a gene; V was cut back by 2 bases and J by 4 bases. There are 15 residues in the CDR3. DNA of the CDR3: TGTGCCAGCAGTGAACAGGGGGCAGGGGGCACTGAAGCTTTCTTT. It encodes CASSEQGAGGTEAFF.

The chain recombines TRBV5-1 with TRBJ2-5; TRBD2 matches 8 bases. The CDR3 length is 15 residues. Germline V gene data show CDR1 as SGHRS and CDR2 as YFSETQ. V was clipped by 2 bases and J by 2 bases; unmatched bases: 5. This CDR3 is CASSLGTRPQETQYF. CDR3 coding DNA: TGCGCCAGCAGCTTAGGGACTAGACCTCAAGAGACCCAGTACTTC.

This clone was detected only once. The chain joins TRBV27 to TRBJ1-2; D not certain. V was cut by 0 bases and J by 5 bases, with 10 bases left in between. This CDR3 region has 14 residues. CDR1 MNHEY and CDR2 SMNVEV come from the germline V gene (reference sequence). In DNA form, the CDR3 reads TGTGCCAGCAGTTTATCGTTGGATGAATATGGCTACACCTTC. As protein: CASSLSLDEYGYTF.

V is TRBV6-1 and J is TRBJ2-1; TRBD2 matches 11 bases. This CDR3 comprises 16 residues. Germline V lookup: CDR1 MNHNS, CDR2 SASEGT. J lost 8 bases, V lost 3 bases, and 9 bases had no gene match. DNA of the CDR3: TGTGCCAGCAGTGACGCGCTAGCGGGAGGTTCCCATGAGCAGTTCTTC. Its protein product is CASSDALAGGSHEQFF.

The CDR3 DNA reads as TGTGCCAGCAGTAGGATTCAAGAGACCCAGTACTTC. Protein: CASSRIQETQYF. This chain links TRBV28 with TRBJ2-5; D remains ambiguous. The CDR3 totals 12 residues. Trimming took 5 bases from V and 2 from J, leaving 6 bases between them. The germline V gene encodes CDR1 MDHEN and CDR2 SYDVKM.

The genes are TRBV6-6 and TRBJ2-3; maybe TRBD2 (6 bases). This CDR3 contains 15 residues. Trimming took off 4 bases at V and 0 bases at J, with 11 bases between the two ends. Germline CDR1 reads MNHNY; CDR2 reads SVGAGI (reference sequence). CDR3 region: CASSSLSGSTDTQYF. As DNA, the CDR3 is TGTGCCAGCAGTTCACTCAGCGGGAGCACAGATACGCAGTATTTT.

This chain links TRBV7-9 with TRBJ2-1; D is unclear. From germline, CDR1 is SEHNR and CDR2 FQNEAQ (reference sequence). The CDR3 is 10 amino acids. Trimming stripped 3 bases from V and 6 bases from J, with 0 bases between. The DNA for the CDR3 is TGTGCCAGCAGCTTCAATGAGCAGTTCTTC. It yields the protein CASSFNEQFF.

This rearrangement joins TRBV6-5 to TRBJ2-3; maybe TRBD1 (5 bases). In germline, CDR1 is MNHEY, CDR2 SVGAGI. CDR3 length: 15 amino acids. The V end was cut by 7 bases, the J end by 1 base, with 15 bases between. CDR3 sequence reads: CASTRAGLGTDTQYF. CDR3 DNA: TGTGCCAGCACCCGGGCAGGGTTGGGCACAGATACGCAGTATTTT.

The V and J genes are TRBV7-2 and TRBJ2-7; D unresolved. This CDR3 is built from 12 residues. V lost 1 base and J 3 bases, leaving 4 bases between the germline ends. Germline V gene sequence: CDR1 SGHTA, CDR2 FQGNSA. CDR3 nucleotides: TGTGCCAGCAGCTTAGGAGTCTACGAGCAGTACTTC. Amino acids: CASSLGVYEQYF.

The chain joins TRBV5-1 to TRBJ1-3; D ambiguous. The V gene's germline CDR1 is SGHRS and CDR2 YFSETQ. CDR3 length: 15 residues. V gave up 1 base and J gave up 3 bases, with 11 bases separating them. The CDR3 DNA reads TGCGCCAGCAGCTTGTTTGCCCCGGGTGGAAACACCATATATTTT. It is translated as CASSLFAPGGNTIYF.

The CDR3 DNA is TGTGCCAGCAGTTACGGATCCCCGGGAGGTTCACCCCTCCACTTT. Translation gives CASSYGSPGGSPLHF. The chain couples TRBV6-2 or TRBV6-3 to TRBJ1-6; D gene uncertain. The germline V gene encodes CDR1 MNHEY and CDR2 SVGEGT. Trimming took off 2 bases at V and 9 bases at J, with 14 bases between the two ends. CDR3 length equals 15 residues.

This clone qualifies as medium-sized. The chain has TRBV5-3 and TRBJ1-2, with no clear D. TRBV5-3 is an open reading frame whose function is uncertain. V lost 5 bases and J lost 5, with 19 bases in between. The CDR3 extends over 15 amino acids. The CDR3 is CARRPRPPLGYGYTF. In nucleotides, the CDR3 is TGTGCCAGAAGACCCAGACCTCCCTTGGGGTATGGCTACACCTTC.

The rearrangement links TRBV28 to TRBJ1-4; TRBD1 matches 9 bases. The CDR3 extends over 16 amino acids. Per germline, CDR1 MDHEN and CDR2 SYDVKM. The junction had 8 bases not matched to a gene; V was cut back by 9 bases and J by 0 bases. The CDR3 DNA is TGTGCCAGTAAACAGGGGGCAGCGGCAACTAATGAAAAACTGTTTTTT. It codes for CASKQGAAATNEKLFF.

This chain links TRBV27 with TRBJ1-5, with D perhaps matching TRBD1 (5 bases). Germline V gives CDR1 MNHEY, CDR2 SMNVEV (reference sequence). CDR3 length equals 14 residues. V lost 0 bases, J lost 6 bases, and 9 bases lay in between. This CDR3 is CASSLSWGGQPQHF. The CDR3 nucleotides are TGTGCCAGCAGTTTATCCTGGGGGGGTCAGCCCCAGCATTTT.

The chain joins TRBV28 to TRBJ2-7; D might be TRBD2 (6 bases). Germline assignment: CDR1 MDHEN and CDR2 SYDVKM. The CDR3 consists of 17 residues. V shed 3 bases and J shed 4 bases, with 22 bases lying between them. The CDR3 bases are TGTGCCAGCAGTTTTGGGGGGACCATTTCCTACCCATACGAGCAGTACTTC. Its translation: CASSFGGTISYPYEQYF.

The genes are TRBV19 and TRBJ2-1; weak D call: TRBD1 (8 bases). The germline CDR1 and CDR2 sequences are LNHDA and SQIVND (reference sequence). This CDR3 is built from 15 residues. The germline V and J ends were trimmed by 5 bases and 6 bases, with 17 bases remaining between them. Here the CDR3 DNA reads TGTGCCAGTAGTCAGGGGGGGACAGGAATCAATGAGCAGTTCTTC. It yields the protein CASSQGGTGINEQFF.

The genes are TRBV15 and TRBJ2-3; D is unclear. CDR1 LNHNV and CDR2 YYDKDF come from the germline V gene (reference sequence). With 1 base removed from V and 0 bases from J, the gap between germline ends came to 14 bases. The CDR3 is 17 residues long. CDR3 nucleotides: TGTGCCACCAGCAGAGCCGGTCCTGGTCCTAGCACAGATACGCAGTATTTT. Protein: CATSRAGPGPSTDTQYF.

The chain combines TRBV27 with TRBJ2-7; no clear D gene. The CDR3 spans 13 residues. Germline loops: CDR1 MNHEY, CDR2 SMNVEV (reference sequence). The V and J ends lost 2 bases and 6 bases respectively, with 11 bases between them. This CDR3 reads CASSLSGPVEQYF. DNA for the CDR3: TGTGCCAGCAGTTTAAGTGGGCCGGTCGAGCAGTACTTC.

The chain links TRBV2 to TRBJ1-1, with 7 bases lining up with TRBD1. CDR3 size: 17 residues. Germline assignment: CDR1 SNHLY and CDR2 FYNNEI. V was clipped by 3 bases and J by 5 bases; unmatched bases: 15. The chain's CDR3 is CASSDWSLGRGRTEAFF. In DNA form, the CDR3 reads TGTGCCAGCAGTGATTGGTCACTCGGCAGGGGGAGGACTGAAGCTTTCTTT.

The rearrangement joins TRBV6-4 to TRBJ1-2; 9 bases line up with TRBD1. With V trimmed by 2 bases and J by 7 bases, 5 bases remained unmatched. In germline, CDR1 is MRHNA, CDR2 SNTAGT. The CDR3 contains 14 residues. The CDR3 DNA reads TGTGCCAGCAGTGACGCCGGGACAGGGAGTGGCTACACCTTC. Its translation: CASSDAGTGSGYTF.

Notes on this clone: Its ends do not fully match the called genes, so a read error is possible. This chain connects TRBV5-1 to TRBJ2-5, with D possibly TRBD1 on 6 matching bases. Per the germline V gene, CDR1 is SGHRS and CDR2 is YFSETQ. This CDR3 has 15 amino acids. CDR3 in DNA: TGCGCCAGCAGTTTGGGGGCGAGGGGGCAAGAGACCCAGTACTTC. Translation: CASSLGARGQETQYF.

This chain uses TRBV19 with TRBJ1-6; maybe TRBD1 (5 bases). CDR1 is LNHDA, CDR2 SQIVND, per germline (reference sequence). V lost 7 bases and J lost 1, with 11 bases in between. There are 15 residues in the CDR3. The CDR3 sequence: CASTVPGSYNSPLHF. The DNA of the CDR3 is TGTGCCAGTACCGTGCCAGGGTCCTATAATTCACCCCTCCACTTT.

The chain links TRBV5-4 to TRBJ2-4; 9 nucleotides line up with TRBD1. V lost 4 bases, J lost 8 bases, and 4 bases stayed unmatched. The germline V gene encodes CDR1 SGHNT and CDR2 YYREEE (reference sequence). The CDR3 covers 13 residues. The CDR3 protein is CASSPDRGDIQYF. The CDR3 region has the DNA TGTGCCAGCAGCCCAGACAGGGGGGACATTCAGTACTTC.

As to this clone: This sample includes further DNA sequences coding for the same CDR3. This chain joins TRBV4-3 and TRBJ2-2, with 7 bases that match TRBD2. Trimming cost V 0 bases and J 5 bases; bases outside gene matches: 6. In germline, CDR1 is LGHNA, CDR2 YSLEER. The length of the CDR3 is 16 residues. CDR3 bases: TGCGCCAGCAGCCAAGATGGCAGCGGGATGACCGGGGAGCTGTTTTTT. Protein: CASSQDGSGMTGELFF.

The chain carries TRBV15 and TRBJ2-1; TRBD1 aligns across 10 bases. The CDR3 spans 15 residues. V shed 3 bases, J shed 7 bases, and the junction held 6 bases outside the gene matches. Germline CDR1 reads LNHNV; CDR2 reads YYDKDF (reference sequence). CDR3 sequence: CATSSGQGEGNEQFF. Here the CDR3 DNA reads TGTGCCACCAGCAGCGGACAGGGGGAGGGAAATGAGCAGTTCTTC.

The chain recombines TRBV3-1 (or the pseudogene TRBV3-2) with TRBJ2-4; 10 nucleotides match TRBD2. CDR1 and CDR2 from the germline V gene are LGHDT and YNNKEL (reference sequence). CDR3 length: 20 amino acids. With V trimmed by 8 bases and J by 2 bases, 21 bases remained unmatched. CDR3 DNA: TGTGCCAGCCTCAGGGCAGTAGGGGAGCTAGCGGGAGCGACCAAAAACATTCAGTACTTC. Protein product: CASLRAVGELAGATKNIQYF.

Worth noting for this clone: Distinct nucleotide sequences in the sample also encode this CDR3. This chain joins TRBV2 and TRBJ1-1; TRBD1 matches at 8 bases. CDR1 and CDR2 (germline): SNHLY, FYNNEI. V lost 7 bases and J lost 0; bases outside the gene matches: 4. There are 14 residues in the CDR3. The CDR3 bases are TGTGCCAGCACCAGACAGGGGTTGAACACTGAAGCTTTCTTT. It codes for CASTRQGLNTEAFF.